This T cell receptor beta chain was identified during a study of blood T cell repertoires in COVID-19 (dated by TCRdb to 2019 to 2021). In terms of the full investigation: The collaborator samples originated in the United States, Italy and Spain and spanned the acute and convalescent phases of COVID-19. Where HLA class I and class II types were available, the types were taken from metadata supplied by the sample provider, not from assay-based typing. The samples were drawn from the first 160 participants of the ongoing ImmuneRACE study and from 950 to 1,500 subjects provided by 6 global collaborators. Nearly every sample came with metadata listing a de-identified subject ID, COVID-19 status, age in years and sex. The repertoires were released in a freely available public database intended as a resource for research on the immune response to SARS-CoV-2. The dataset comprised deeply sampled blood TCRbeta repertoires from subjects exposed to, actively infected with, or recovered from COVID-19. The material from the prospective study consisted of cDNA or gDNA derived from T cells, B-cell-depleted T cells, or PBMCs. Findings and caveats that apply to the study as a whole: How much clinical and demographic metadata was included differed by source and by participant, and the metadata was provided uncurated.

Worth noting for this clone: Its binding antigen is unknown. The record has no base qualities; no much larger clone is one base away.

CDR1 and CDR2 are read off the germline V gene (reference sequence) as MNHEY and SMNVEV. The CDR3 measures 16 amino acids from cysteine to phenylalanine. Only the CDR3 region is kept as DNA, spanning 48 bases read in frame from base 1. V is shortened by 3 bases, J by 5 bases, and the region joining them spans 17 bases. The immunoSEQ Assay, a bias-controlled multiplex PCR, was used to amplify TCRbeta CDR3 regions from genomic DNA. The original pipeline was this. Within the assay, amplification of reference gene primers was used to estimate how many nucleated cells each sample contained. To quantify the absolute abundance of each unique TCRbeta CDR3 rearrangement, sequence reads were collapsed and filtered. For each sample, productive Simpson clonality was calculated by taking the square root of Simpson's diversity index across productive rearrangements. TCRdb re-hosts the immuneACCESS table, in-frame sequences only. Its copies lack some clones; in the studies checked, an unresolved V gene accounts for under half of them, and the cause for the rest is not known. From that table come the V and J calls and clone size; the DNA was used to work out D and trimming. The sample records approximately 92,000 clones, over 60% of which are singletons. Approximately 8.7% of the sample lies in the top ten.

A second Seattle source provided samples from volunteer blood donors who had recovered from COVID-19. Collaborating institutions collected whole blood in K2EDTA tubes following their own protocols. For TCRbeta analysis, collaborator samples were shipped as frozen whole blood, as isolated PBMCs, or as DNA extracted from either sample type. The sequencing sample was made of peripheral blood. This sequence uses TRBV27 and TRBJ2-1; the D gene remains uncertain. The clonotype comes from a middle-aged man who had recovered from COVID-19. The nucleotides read TGTGCCAGCAGTTTCTTCCCCCCTGGCCCCGACAATGAGCAGTTCTTC. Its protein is CASSFFPPGPDNEQFF.